These T cell receptor beta chains were read from a single sample in a study of T-cell memory formation after mild COVID-19. TCRdb re-analysed the 5' RACE reads in MiXCR, keeping a single row per CDR3 protein. The repertoire includes about 210,000 distinct CDR3 sequences, over 9.5% of them detected once, and under 3.5% sits in the top ten. Sequencing was done on a sample of PBMCs or a T cell subset sorted from them (not recorded which). The receptors shown here come from a young man who had mild COVID-19 (a few samples of this study predate the infection). Cell type and time point are not known. The CDR3 runs from the conserved cysteine through the conserved F or W. D genes are given only for firm matches. Clone sizes are given selectively: once, few, many, or a class where the clone is expanded.

abundance | j_gene | v_gene | d_gene | len | CDR3aa | CDR3nt
NA | TRBJ2-2 | TRBV12-3/TRBV12-4 | NA | 14 | CASSQSTNTGELFF | TGTGCCAGCAGTCAAAGCACGAACACCGGGGAGCTGTTTTTT
many | TRBJ2-7 | TRBV9 | TRBD1 | 14 | CASSVTDRGYEQYF | TGTGCCAGCAGCGTAACAGACAGGGGTTACGAGCAGTACTTC
NA | TRBJ2-3 | TRBV5-1 | NA | 16 | CASSSTASARTDTQYF | TGCGCCAGCAGCTCGACTGCTAGCGCCCGCACAGATACGCAGTATTTT
few | TRBJ2-5 | TRBV7-2 | NA | 15 | CASSLLGLQQETQYF | TGTGCCAGCAGCCTGTTAGGACTACAACAAGAGACCCAGTACTTC
few | TRBJ2-4 | TRBV20-1 | NA | 17 | CSAIITGTAYWGNIQYF | TGCAGTGCTATAATAACCGGGACTGCCTACTGGGGGAACATTCAGTACTTC
NA | TRBJ1-1 | TRBV2 | NA | 15 | CASSEAGGGNTEAFF | TGTGCCAGCAGTGAAGCCGGGGGAGGGAACACTGAAGCTTTCTTT
many | TRBJ1-6 | TRBV20-1 | TRBD1 | 15 | CSAQGGGAYNSPLHF | TGCAGTGCTCAGGGGGGAGGCGCCTATAATTCACCCCTCCACTTT
many | TRBJ2-1 | TRBV20-1 | TRBD2 | 12 | CSARVGGDEQFF | TGCAGTGCTAGAGTCGGGGGGGATGAGCAGTTCTTC
NA | TRBJ2-1 | TRBV7-8 | NA | 12 | CASSTPANEQFF | TGTGCCAGCAGCACCCCCGCCAATGAGCAGTTCTTC
many | TRBJ2-1 | TRBV5-8 | NA | 12 | CASSPDGDRQFF | TGTGCCAGCAGCCCGGACGGGGATAGGCAGTTCTTC